The next 19 T cell receptor beta chains were all read from a single sample in a study of identifying expanded T cells in peripheral blood. Repertoires were generated with immunoSEQ multiplex PCR, while TCRdb's copy carries only in-frame clones and drops some. The data hold fewer than 130,000 clones, with approximately 90% observed a single time. Sequencing was carried out using blood. Receptors were obtained from a person between 18 and 75 years old in good health.

V gene TRBV4-3 combines with J gene TRBJ2-3; D possibly matches TRBD1 or TRBD2 (6 bases each). V was cut by 2 bases and J by 5 bases, with 14 bases left in between. The CDR3 is made up of 15 amino acids. CDR1 and CDR2 from the germline V gene are LGHNA and YSLEER. The CDR3 DNA reads TGCGCCAGCAGCCAAACAGGGTCCGGGGGAGATACGCAGTATTTT. Translated, it gives CASSQTGSGGDTQYF.

The rearrangement joins TRBV29-1 to TRBJ1-1; the match to TRBD1 covers 8 bases. CDR1 and CDR2 from the germline V gene are SQVTM and ANQGSEA. J gave up 3 bases and V 2 bases, and 8 bases lay outside the gene matches. This CDR3 has 15 amino acids. In DNA form, the CDR3 reads TGCAGCGTTGAACAGGGGGCTTGGGGGGACACTGAAGCTTTCTTT. Amino acids: CSVEQGAWGDTEAFF.

The chain is built from TRBV5-6 and TRBJ1-4; perhaps TRBD1 as D (5 bases). CDR1 is SGHDT, CDR2 YYEEEE, per germline. Trimming stripped 2 bases from V and 0 bases from J, with 14 bases between. The CDR3 runs 17 residues. CDR3: CASSLLGVGATNEKLFF. The CDR3 DNA is TGTGCCAGCAGCTTATTAGGGGTCGGGGCAACTAATGAAAAACTGTTTTTT.

The chain carries TRBV11-2 and TRBJ1-3; TRBD1 aligns across 7 bases. This CDR3 has 18 residues. V was pared by 1 base and J by 4 bases, with 13 bases of the junction left unmatched. Germline loops: CDR1 SGHAT, CDR2 FQNNGV. The CDR3, as DNA: TGTGCCAGCAGCTTAGGTGGGACAGAATTACACCCGGGAAACACCATATATTTT. It codes for CASSLGGTELHPGNTIYF.

This chain links TRBV6-5 with TRBJ2-5; 7 bases agree with TRBD1. Unmatched junction bases numbered 9, after V lost 6 bases and J lost 5 bases. This CDR3 has 14 amino acids. The germline CDR1 and CDR2 sequences are MNHEY and SVGAGI. The CDR3 region is CASSRQGQWETQYF. The CDR3 DNA follows: TGTGCCAGCAGCAGACAGGGCCAATGGGAGACCCAGTACTTC.

This rearrangement joins TRBV5-1 to TRBJ1-1; 7 bases match TRBD1. The CDR3 spans 13 residues. Germline V lookup: CDR1 SGHRS, CDR2 YFSETQ. Trimming removed 3 bases from V and 4 bases from J; junction bases left unmatched: 3. CDR3 sequence (DNA): TGCGCCAGCAGCTCGGACAGGCGCACTGAAGCTTTCTTT. Translation gives CASSSDRRTEAFF.

This chain connects TRBV6-5 to TRBJ2-5; D is unresolved. Germline CDR1 reads MNHEY; CDR2 reads SVGAGI. Trimming shortened V by 3 bases and J by 14 bases, and 19 bases separated the two germline ends. The CDR3 has 13 residues. CDR3 sequence: CASSYAPGWWAYF. Written as DNA, the CDR3 is TGTGCCAGCAGTTATGCCCCCGGCTGGTGGGCATACTTC.

This chain uses TRBV5-1 with TRBJ1-4, with 10 bases identical to TRBD1. V trimming: 8 bases; J trimming: 4 bases; junction bases outside the gene matches: 11. This CDR3 comprises 16 residues. Germline CDR1 reads SGHRS; CDR2 reads YFSETQ. The CDR3 bases are TGCGCCAGTTCCCCGGGACAGGGGCTCAGTAATGAAAAACTGTTTTTT. Residues: CASSPGQGLSNEKLFF. The full variable domain, in which reference TRBV5-1 and TRBJ1-4 provide the parts outside the CDR3, is KAGVTQTPRYLIKTRGQQVTLSCSPISGHRSVSWYQQTPGQGLQFLFEYFSETQRNKGNFPGRFSGRQFSNSRSEMNVSTLELGDSALYLCASSPGQGLSNEKLFFGSGTQLSVL.

About this clone itself: The junction and the germline gene differ at one end; a read error may be behind it. The chain employs TRBV11-2 and TRBJ1-1; D may be TRBD1 (5 bases). Germline lookup yields CDR1 SGHAT and CDR2 FQNNGV. This CDR3 comprises 15 residues. The DNA for the CDR3 is TGTGCCAGCAGCTCGGGCGGGGCCCCGTTCACTAAAGCTTTCTTT. It yields the protein CASSSGGAPFTKAFF. Filled out from reference TRBV11-2 and TRBJ1-1, the complete variable domain reads EAGVAQSPRYKIIEKRQSVAFWCNPISGHATLYWYQQILGQGPKLLIQFQNNGVVDDSQLPKDRFSAERLKGVDSTLKIQPAKLEDSAVYLCASSSGGAPFTKAFFGQGTRLTVV.

This clone was recorded only once. J is TRBJ2-1 and V is TRBV30; the D call may be TRBD1 or TRBD2 (6 bases each). This CDR3 is 19 amino acids long. V was shortened by 3 bases and J by 4 bases, with 28 bases between the two germline ends. The germline gives CDR1 GTSNPN, CDR2 SVGIG (reference sequence). In DNA, the CDR3 is TGTGCCTGGAGAGGGGGGACAAGTCTCGCCGGGACGTCTTACAATGAGCAGTTCTTC. Translating it yields CAWRGGTSLAGTSYNEQFF.

V and J are TRBV5-4 and TRBJ1-2; D remains ambiguous. The germline gives CDR1 SGHNT, CDR2 YYREEE (reference sequence). V was shortened by 3 bases and J by 12 bases, with 18 bases between the two germline ends. The CDR3 runs 13 residues. DNA for the CDR3: TGTGCCAGCAGCTCTGTAGTTGGTCCGGTGGACACCTTC. Its protein is CASSSVVGPVDTF.

V usage is TRBV7-9 and J usage is TRBJ2-5, with D tentatively TRBD2 (6 bases). The V gene's germline CDR1 is SEHNR and CDR2 FQNEAQ (reference sequence). The CDR3 spans 14 residues. The V end was cut by 2 bases, the J end by 3 bases, with 10 bases between. In nucleotides, the CDR3 is TGTGCCAGCAGCTTATTATCGGGGGAAGAGACCCAGTACTTC. It is translated as CASSLLSGEETQYF. Full variable domain (rest looked up from reference TRBV7-9 and TRBJ2-5): DTGVSQNPRHKITKRGQNVTFRCDPISEHNRLYWYRQTLGQGPEFLTYFQNEAQLEKSRLLSDRFSAERPKGSFSTLEIQRTEQGDSAMYLCASSLLSGEETQYFGPGTRLLVL.

This sequence joins TRBV7-8 and TRBJ1-2, with D hard to call. The germline CDR1 and CDR2 sequences are SGHVS and FQNEAQ. This CDR3 has 14 amino acids. Trimming took 5 bases from V and 3 from J, leaving 13 bases between them. CDR3 region: CASSPWETDYGYTF. In DNA, the CDR3 is TGTGCCAGCAGCCCCTGGGAGACGGACTATGGCTACACCTTC.

The rearrangement uses TRBV4-3 and TRBJ1-1; TRBD1 matches 7 bases. V dropped 1 base and J dropped 4; count of bases not matched to a gene: 3. Germline lookup yields CDR1 LGHNA and CDR2 YSLEER. This CDR3 region has 14 residues. The CDR3 is CASSQGTGATEAFF. CDR3 coding DNA: TGCGCCAGCAGCCAAGGTACAGGGGCCACTGAAGCTTTCTTT.

The V gene is TRBV14, the J gene TRBJ2-5; TRBD2 matches 7 bases. The CDR3 totals 15 residues. V gave up 3 bases and J gave up 5 bases; unmatched junction bases: 9. Germline V gene data show CDR1 as SGHDN and CDR2 as FVKESK. CDR3 protein: CASSHPRELGETQYF. CDR3 in DNA: TGTGCCAGCAGCCACCCGCGGGAGCTGGGGGAGACCCAGTACTTC. Based on the CDR3 plus reference TRBV14 and TRBJ2-5, the full variable domain is EAGVTQFPSHSVIEKGQTVTLRCDPISGHDNLYWYRRVMGKEIKFLLHFVKESKQDESGMPNNRFLAERTGGTYSTLKVQPAELEDSGVYFCASSHPRELGETQYFGPGTRLLVL.

V gene TRBV5-1 combines with J gene TRBJ2-5; D unresolved. The germline gives CDR1 SGHRS, CDR2 YFSETQ. The V end was cut by 5 bases, the J end by 5 bases, with 13 bases between. The CDR3 sequence is 13 residues long. The CDR3: CASSQTPQETQYF. The CDR3 coding sequence is TGCGCCAGCAGTCAGACTCCACAGGAGACCCAGTACTTC.

As regards this clone: In the same sample, other DNA sequences code for this CDR3. The V gene is TRBV18, the J gene TRBJ2-7; no clear D. The CDR3 has 12 residues. Germline V gene sequence: CDR1 KGHSH, CDR2 LQKENI. V was pared by 6 bases and J by 0 bases, with 6 bases between. For the CDR3, the DNA is TGTGCCAGCTCCCTCAGCTCCTACGAGCAGTACTTC. Its translation is CASSLSSYEQYF.

The chain has TRBV5-8 and TRBJ2-5; weak D call: TRBD2 (6 bases). The CDR3 runs to 15 residues. The ends were cut back, 3 bases at V and 5 bases at J, with 17 bases in the middle. Germline loops: CDR1 SGHTS, CDR2 YDEGEE. This CDR3 reads CASSSSGGVRETQYF. CDR3 DNA sequence: TGTGCCAGCAGCTCCTCCGGCGGGGTCAGGGAGACCCAGTACTTC.

The chain carries TRBV9 and TRBJ1-2; D remains ambiguous. Trimming stripped 3 bases from V and 7 bases from J, with 13 bases between. The germline CDR1 and CDR2 sequences are SGDLS and YYNGEE. This CDR3 is built from 13 residues. Written as DNA, the CDR3 is TGTGCCAGCAGCGCGACTAATCGGGCTGGCTACACCTTC. This gives the protein CASSATNRAGYTF.